These 5 T cell receptor beta chains were all obtained from the same sample, sequenced in a study of blood T cell repertoires in COVID-19. Some clones are missing from TCRdb's copy, which holds only in-frame ones; the method was immunoSEQ multiplex PCR. Of 200,000 to 250,000 clones in the sample, more than 75% were seen once. The sample taken for sequencing was PBMCs or T cells enriched from blood (not recorded which). These receptor sequences come from a woman aged 50 to 60 who had recovered from COVID-19.

The chain employs TRBV21-1 and TRBJ2-7; whether TRBD2, the table's D call, matches the DNA was not checked. TRBV21-1 is tagged as a pseudogene. CDR3 length equals 18 residues. CDR3 DNA: TGTGCCAGCAGGAATCCGAAGGAGGCCTATAGGAAAATCTACGAGCAGTACTTC. This translates into CASRNPKEAYRKIYEQYF.

The chain recombines TRBV4-3 with TRBJ2-7; D possibly corresponds to TRBD2 (6 bases). V lost 3 bases and J 4 bases, leaving 16 bases between the germline ends. Germline V CDR1 and CDR2: LGHNA, YSLEER. There are 15 residues in the CDR3. This CDR3 reads CASSQGYGGWYEQYF. CDR3 DNA sequence: TGCGCCAGCAGCCAGGGATACGGGGGTTGGTACGAGCAGTACTTC.

The chain combines TRBV6-5 with TRBJ1-6; D remains unclear. Germline loops: CDR1 MNHEY, CDR2 SVGAGI. The CDR3 loop spans 13 amino acids. Trimming pared 9 bases from V and 9 bases from J, leaving 15 bases between. CDR3 sequence: CASRFEVGSPLHF. Here the CDR3 DNA reads TGTGCCAGTCGGTTTGAGGTTGGTTCACCCCTCCACTTT.

V usage is TRBV19 and J usage is TRBJ1-5, with a possible D match to TRBD1 (6 bases). V lost 7 bases and J lost 7, with 14 bases in between. The CDR3 length is 13 residues. Germline values: CDR1 LNHDA, CDR2 SQIVND (reference sequence). The CDR3 bases are TGTGCCAGTACTTTACAGGGTGAGCAGCCCCAGCATTTT. Protein: CASTLQGEQPQHF.

CDR3 residues: CASSGSGRVGDTQYF. In DNA form, the CDR3 reads TGTGCCAGCAGCGGTAGCGGGAGGGTAGGAGATACGCAGTATTTT. The chain combines TRBV7-6 with TRBJ2-3; 11 nucleotides line up with TRBD2. Trimming removed 5 bases from V and 5 bases from J; junction bases left unmatched: 6. CDR1 is SGHVS and CDR2 is FNYEAQ in the germline V gene. The CDR3 runs to 15 residues.